These 19 T cell receptor beta chains came from one sample sequenced in a study of blood T cell repertoires in COVID-19. TCRdb keeps only in-frame clones here, not all; method: immunoSEQ multiplex PCR. In the table there are 100,000 to 150,000 clones, approximately 81% of which are singletons. Sequencing was performed on peripheral blood. The receptors were sampled from an elderly man with COVID-19, enrolled during active disease.

The chain combines TRBV27 with TRBJ2-3; TRBD2 agrees at 9 bases. CDR1 MNHEY and CDR2 SMNVEV come from the germline V gene (reference sequence). The V gene end was trimmed by 3 bases and the J gene end by 3 bases; junction bases not matched to a gene: 4. The CDR3 spans 15 residues. The CDR3 sequence is CASSFSGSITDTQYF. CDR3 sequence (DNA): TGTGCCAGCAGTTTTAGCGGGAGTATTACAGATACGCAGTATTTT.

The chain couples TRBV27 to TRBJ1-1; TRBD1 agrees at 9 bases. CDR1 is MNHEY and CDR2 is SMNVEV in the germline V gene (reference sequence). CDR3 length: 13 residues. The junction had 3 bases not matched to a gene; V was cut back by 5 bases and J by 5 bases. This CDR3 is CASSHGTGTEAFF. The CDR3 nucleotides read TGTGCCAGCAGTCATGGGACAGGGACTGAAGCTTTCTTT.

The gene calls are TRBV7-8 and TRBJ2-5; perhaps TRBD1 as D (6 bases). Trimming shortened V by 1 base and J by 3 bases, and 9 bases separated the two germline ends. This CDR3 comprises 14 residues. Germline lookup yields CDR1 SGHVS and CDR2 FQNEAQ. The CDR3 DNA is TGTGCCAGCAGCTTAGAACAGGGCGAAGAGACCCAGTACTTC. Amino acids: CASSLEQGEETQYF.

This clone has just a few counts. This rearrangement joins TRBV11-1 to TRBJ2-3; 10 bases line up with TRBD2. V lost 5 bases, J lost 5 bases, and 4 bases stayed unmatched. The CDR3 covers 14 residues. Looked up from germline, CDR1 is SGHAT and CDR2 is FQDESV (reference sequence). Written as DNA, the CDR3 is TGTGCCAGCAGCACCAGGACTAGCGGAGATACGCAGTATTTT. Its protein is CASSTRTSGDTQYF.

Here the CDR3 DNA reads TGTGCCAGCAGGGCTCCGGGGGACAGGAACACTGAAGCTTTCTTT. This sequence encodes CASRAPGDRNTEAFF. This chain uses TRBV6-5 with TRBJ1-1, with 7 bases matching TRBD1. Germline V CDR1 and CDR2: MNHEY, SVGAGI. The CDR3 is 15 residues long. V was clipped by 6 bases and J by 1 base; unmatched bases: 8.

This clone appeared a single time. This chain connects TRBV6-1 to TRBJ2-5; TRBD2 matches at 12 bases. The CDR3 has 17 residues. Germline V gene data show CDR1 as MNHNS and CDR2 as SASEGT. Germline trimming cut 2 bases from V and 5 bases from J; bases unmatched to any gene: 9. Written as DNA, the CDR3 is TGTGCCAGCAGTGAAAGTGCTAGCGGGAGGGCCTGGGAGACCCAGTACTTC. Translating it yields CASSESASGRAWETQYF.

This clone was picked up a small number of times. V gene TRBV3-1 (or the pseudogene TRBV3-2) combines with J gene TRBJ1-1; 7 bases are a match to TRBD1. CDR3 length: 15 amino acids. V gave up 6 bases and J gave up 3 bases; unmatched junction bases: 10. CDR1 LGHDT and CDR2 YNNKEL come from the germline V gene (reference sequence). Here the CDR3 reads CASRQTGQGDTEAFF. DNA for the CDR3: TGTGCCAGCAGGCAGACAGGGCAGGGGGACACTGAAGCTTTCTTT.

The V gene is TRBV28, the J gene TRBJ1-5; D is unclear. The V gene lost 6 bases and the J gene lost 2 bases, with 11 bases spanning the gap. The CDR3 consists of 14 residues. Germline assignment: CDR1 MDHEN and CDR2 SYDVKM. The CDR3 coding sequence is TGTGCCAGCAGGCGGGTGGTCGGCAATCAGCCCCAGCATTTT. This translates into CASRRVVGNQPQHF.

The J gene is TRBJ2-3, the V gene TRBV10-3, with 10 nucleotides matching TRBD2. CDR3 length equals 15 residues. Unmatched junction bases numbered 6, after V lost 4 bases and J lost 5 bases. Germline CDR1 and CDR2: ENHRY and SYGVKD. The DNA for the CDR3 is TGTGCCATCAGTGGAGCGGGAGGGCCCGGAGATACGCAGTATTTT. Protein: CAISGAGGPGDTQYF.

The CDR3 is CASSYSTPLARSDTQYF. The CDR3 bases are TGTGCCAGCAGTTACTCGACTCCGCTAGCCCGGTCAGATACGCAGTATTTT. V and J are TRBV6-2 or TRBV6-3 and TRBJ2-3, with D perhaps matching TRBD2 (5 bases). Per the germline V gene, CDR1 is MNHEY and CDR2 is SVGEGT. V was clipped by 0 bases and J by 4 bases, with 17 bases between them. The CDR3 contains 17 residues.

The rearrangement uses TRBV24-1 and TRBJ2-1, with D unresolved. Germline CDR1 and CDR2: KGHDR and SFDVKD. V shed 1 base and J shed 2 bases, with 8 bases lying between them. This CDR3 comprises 15 residues. CDR3 loop: CATSDFSRPYNEQFF. The CDR3, as DNA: TGTGCCACCAGTGATTTCTCGCGGCCCTACAATGAGCAGTTCTTC.

The CDR3 is CASSGGGSDTEAFF. CDR3 coding DNA: TGTGCCAGCAGCGGAGGGGGTTCGGACACTGAAGCTTTCTTT. The rearrangement links TRBV9 to TRBJ1-1, with a tentative D call TRBD1 (6 bases). Germline V gene data show CDR1 as SGDLS and CDR2 as YYNGEE. V was trimmed by 3 bases and J by 3 bases, leaving 12 bases between them. CDR3 size: 14 residues.

This clone occurred once. V is TRBV28 and J is TRBJ1-2, with no clear D. The germline V and J ends were trimmed by 8 bases and 5 bases, with 21 bases remaining between them. From germline, CDR1 is MDHEN and CDR2 SYDVKM. The CDR3 is 15 amino acids. CDR3 protein: CASDPEGDPIYGYTF. CDR3 nucleotide sequence: TGTGCCAGCGACCCAGAGGGCGACCCGATTTATGGCTACACCTTC.

V and J are TRBV28 and TRBJ1-2; D not certain. This CDR3 comprises 13 residues. Between the trimmed V and J ends, which lost 3 bases and 5 bases, there was a span of 10 bases. Looked up from germline, CDR1 is MDHEN and CDR2 is SYDVKM. Here the CDR3 DNA reads TGTGCCAGCAGTTTTGGCAACCAATATGGCTACACCTTC. Its protein is CASSFGNQYGYTF.

This chain joins TRBV5-8 and TRBJ1-1; 11 positions match TRBD1. Germline trimming cut 0 bases from V and 0 bases from J; bases unmatched to any gene: 4. The CDR3 covers 17 residues. Germline V gene sequence: CDR1 SGHTS, CDR2 YDEGEE. CDR3 DNA sequence: TGTGCCAGCAGCTTGGTAGGGACAGGGGGTTTGAACACTGAAGCTTTCTTT. It translates to CASSLVGTGGLNTEAFF. Looking up the rest from reference TRBV5-8 and TRBJ1-1 gives the full variable domain: EAGVTQSPTHLIKTRGQQATLRCSPISGHTSVYWYQQALGLGLQFLLWYDEGEERNRGNFPPRFSGRQFPNYSSELNVNALELEDSALYLCASSLVGTGGLNTEAFFGQGTRLTVV.

The chain carries TRBV19 and TRBJ1-5, with unresolved D. Trimming shortened V by 8 bases and J by 0 bases, and 17 bases separated the two germline ends. Germline loops: CDR1 LNHDA, CDR2 SQIVND (reference sequence). The CDR3 extends over 16 amino acids. For the CDR3, the DNA is TGTGCCAGTGACCGAGGACTCCCGTATAGCAATCAGCCCCAGCATTTT. Protein product: CASDRGLPYSNQPQHF.

The chain links TRBV7-9 to TRBJ2-7, with 8 bases that match TRBD1. With V trimmed by 4 bases and J by 4 bases, 18 bases remained unmatched. Germline CDR1 SEHNR, CDR2 FQNEAQ (reference sequence). The CDR3 loop spans 18 amino acids. DNA for the CDR3: TGTGCCAGCAGCTCCTCAAACGCTGGGGACAGGAATTTTTACGAGCAGTACTTC. Its translation: CASSSSNAGDRNFYEQYF. The whole variable domain, remainder taken from reference TRBV7-9 and TRBJ2-7, is DTGVSQNPRHKITKRGQNVTFRCDPISEHNRLYWYRQTLGQGPEFLTYFQNEAQLEKSRLLSDRFSAERPKGSFSTLEIQRTEQGDSAMYLCASSSSNAGDRNFYEQYFGPGTRLTVT.

V and J are TRBV15 and TRBJ2-7; 14 bases agree with TRBD2. With V trimmed by 0 bases and J by 3 bases, 10 bases remained unmatched. The germline CDR1 and CDR2 sequences are LNHNV and YYDKDF (reference sequence). This CDR3 contains 19 residues. The CDR3: CATSREGGLAGVGVYEQYF. The CDR3 region has the DNA TGTGCCACCAGCAGAGAAGGGGGACTAGCGGGAGTTGGCGTCTACGAGCAGTACTTC.

The chain is built from TRBV18 and TRBJ1-3; D uncertain. Germline loops: CDR1 KGHSH, CDR2 LQKENI. The CDR3 totals 14 residues. Trimming pared 3 bases from V and 0 bases from J, leaving 6 bases between. CDR3 residues: CASSPSDSGNTIYF. DNA for the CDR3: TGTGCCAGCTCACCCAGCGACTCTGGAAACACCATATATTTT. Combining the CDR3 with reference TRBV18 and TRBJ1-3 gives the whole variable domain NAGVMQNPRHLVRRRGQEARLRCSPMKGHSHVYWYRQLPEEGLKFMVYLQKENIIDESGMPKERFSAEFPKEGPSILRIQQVVRGDSAAYFCASSPSDSGNTIYFGEGSWLTVV.